A single sample is the source of the 17 T cell receptor beta chains below, sequenced in a study of cytomegalovirus exposure and HLA in healthy donors. This PCR relied on a set of 60 Vbeta primers and 13 Jbeta primers. The table came from immunoSEQ multiplex PCR; TCRdb's copy has only in-frame clones and leaves some out. The sample carries 150,000 to 200,000 clones, roughly 80% recorded once. Sequencing input: PBMCs. The source of these receptors is a woman in her 30s in good health and CMV-seropositive.

This chain joins TRBV6-5 and TRBJ1-1; D may be TRBD1 (5 bases). This CDR3 spans 14 amino acids. Trimming took off 2 bases at V and 4 bases at J, with 11 bases between the two ends. CDR1 MNHEY and CDR2 SVGAGI come from the germline V gene. The DNA of the CDR3 is TGTGCCAGCAGTTACGTCAGGGCTGGCACTGAAGCTTTCTTT. It specifies CASSYVRAGTEAFF.

This chain joins TRBV18 and TRBJ1-2; tentatively, D is TRBD1 (6 bases). The germline CDR1 and CDR2 sequences are KGHSH and LQKENI. CDR3 size: 11 residues. Trimming removed 6 bases from V and 8 bases from J, with 10 bases in between. In DNA, the CDR3 is TGTGCCAGCTCGAACAGGGCGGGCTACACCTTC. Its translation: CASSNRAGYTF. Complete variable domain (other parts from reference TRBV18 and TRBJ1-2): NAGVMQNPRHLVRRRGQEARLRCSPMKGHSHVYWYRQLPEEGLKFMVYLQKENIIDESGMPKERFSAEFPKEGPSILRIQQVVRGDSAAYFCASSNRAGYTFGSGTRLTVV.

The chain recombines TRBV11-2 with TRBJ1-4, with D possibly being TRBD1 (5 bases). This CDR3 spans 15 amino acids. V lost 0 bases and J lost 11, with 16 bases in between. Germline CDR1 SGHAT, CDR2 FQNNGV. The CDR3 coding sequence is TGTGCCAGCAGCTTAGACCCCCAGGGATTGGGGAAACTGTTTTTT. Its protein is CASSLDPQGLGKLFF.

The chain carries TRBV7-9 and TRBJ1-3; perhaps TRBD1 as D (6 bases). V lost 4 bases and J lost 4, with 14 bases in between. This CDR3 is 15 amino acids long. CDR1 and CDR2 (germline): SEHNR, FQNEAQ (reference sequence). The CDR3 is CASSSAGALGNTIYF. DNA of the CDR3: TGTGCCAGCAGCTCGGCAGGGGCATTGGGAAACACCATATATTTT.

The chain is built from TRBV4-3 and TRBJ2-1; no clear D. CDR3 length equals 13 residues. Germline CDR1 LGHNA, CDR2 YSLEER. Trimming removed 0 bases from V and 4 bases from J, with 4 bases in between. The CDR3 loop reads CASSQDAYNEQFF. DNA of the CDR3: TGCGCCAGCAGCCAAGATGCGTACAATGAGCAGTTCTTC.

As regards this clone: A read error may produce the germline difference seen at one junction end. V and J are TRBV7-9 and TRBJ1-3; D uncertain. CDR1 and CDR2 (germline): SEHNR, FQNEAQ (reference sequence). The CDR3 sequence is 16 residues long. CDR3 in amino acids: CSSSPGGAFSGNTIYF. For the CDR3, the DNA is TGTTCCAGCAGCCCGGGAGGCGCGTTCTCTGGAAACACCATATATTTT.

The V call is TRBV6-5, the J call TRBJ1-3, with TRBD1 matching 9 bases. Per germline, CDR1 MNHEY and CDR2 SVGAGI. The CDR3 runs 15 residues. Germline trimming cut 0 bases from V and 7 bases from J; bases unmatched to any gene: 4. CDR3 sequence (DNA): TGTGCCAGCAGTTACTCCCCGGGACAGGGCAACACCATATATTTT. Amino acids: CASSYSPGQGNTIYF.

V usage is TRBV29-1 and J usage is TRBJ2-5, with D possibly being TRBD1 (6 bases). Germline V gene sequence: CDR1 SQVTM, CDR2 ANQGSEA. CDR3 length equals 17 residues. Trimming shortened V by 0 bases and J by 1 base, and 18 bases separated the two germline ends. This CDR3 is CSVEDQMVTGAQETQYF. The CDR3 DNA reads TGCAGCGTTGAAGATCAGATGGTGACAGGAGCCCAAGAGACCCAGTACTTC. Based on the CDR3 plus reference TRBV29-1 and TRBJ2-5, the full variable domain is SAVISQKPSRDICQRGTSLTIQCQVDSQVTMMFWYRQQPGQSLTLIATANQGSEATYESGFVIDKFPISRPNLTFSTLTVSNMSPEDSSIYLCSVEDQMVTGAQETQYFGPGTRLLVL.

V gene TRBV7-2 combines with J gene TRBJ2-2; TRBD2 matches 8 bases. The CDR3 loop spans 15 amino acids. From germline, CDR1 is SGHTA and CDR2 FQGNSA. The V and J ends lost 3 bases and 3 bases, in that order; junction bases with no gene match: 3. In nucleotides, the CDR3 is TGTGCCAGCAGCTTTTGGCGGGGGGACACCGGGGAGCTGTTTTTT. It yields the protein CASSFWRGDTGELFF.

The gene calls are TRBV5-1 and TRBJ1-3; D may be TRBD1 (5 bases). From germline, CDR1 is SGHRS and CDR2 YFSETQ. This CDR3 has 14 amino acids. V was pared by 6 bases and J by 2 bases, with 12 bases between. CDR3 sequence reads: CASTLLGAGNTIYF. The CDR3 bases are TGCGCCAGCACCCTCCTAGGGGCTGGAAACACCATATATTTT. The full variable domain, with the rest looked up from reference TRBV5-1 and TRBJ1-3, is KAGVTQTPRYLIKTRGQQVTLSCSPISGHRSVSWYQQTPGQGLQFLFEYFSETQRNKGNFPGRFSGRQFSNSRSEMNVSTLELGDSALYLCASTLLGAGNTIYFGEGSWLTVV.

This clone was picked up a small number of times. The chain combines TRBV7-8 with TRBJ1-5; 9 nucleotides match TRBD1. CDR3 length: 16 residues. Germline values: CDR1 SGHVS, CDR2 FQNEAQ. J lost 0 bases, V lost 4 bases, and 4 bases had no gene match. This CDR3 is CASSSGTGNSNQPQHF. The CDR3 nucleotides are TGTGCCAGCAGCTCTGGGACAGGGAATAGCAATCAGCCCCAGCATTTT.

The V call is TRBV7-8, the J call TRBJ2-3; a weak D match, TRBD2 (6 bases). The CDR3 sequence is 15 residues long. The germline CDR1 and CDR2 sequences are SGHVS and FQNEAQ. CDR3 DNA sequence: TGTGCTTCAGGTCGCGGGGATCCCGGGCTAGATACGCAGTATTTT. It encodes CASGRGDPGLDTQYF.

The rearrangement joins TRBV5-5 to TRBJ1-4, with D perhaps TRBD1 (5 bases). The germline V and J ends were trimmed by 0 bases and 7 bases, with 13 bases remaining between them. The CDR3 consists of 15 residues. Germline assignment: CDR1 SGHKS and CDR2 YYEKEE (reference sequence). CDR3 nucleotides: TGTGCCAGCAGCTTGGTTGGGGGACTCGGTGAAAAACTGTTTTTT. Amino acid sequence: CASSLVGGLGEKLFF.

The rearrangement uses TRBV20-1 and TRBJ2-7; D gene uncertain. V dropped 5 bases and J dropped 3 bases, with 8 bases sitting between them. Germline loops: CDR1 DFQATT, CDR2 SNEGSKA (reference sequence). The CDR3 runs to 11 residues. As DNA, the CDR3 is TGCAGTGCTCCAGTGCACTACGAGCAGTACTTC. Translating it yields CSAPVHYEQYF.

The genes are TRBV13 and TRBJ2-1; 15 nucleotides align to TRBD2. The V and J ends lost 5 bases and 0 bases, in that order; junction bases with no gene match: 8. The CDR3 contains 19 residues. Germline V gene sequence: CDR1 PRHDT, CDR2 FYEKMQ (reference sequence). The CDR3 spells CASSIPGLAGGSSYNEQFF. CDR3 sequence (DNA): TGTGCCAGCAGCATACCGGGACTAGCGGGAGGTAGCTCCTACAATGAGCAGTTCTTC.

This chain connects TRBV7-9 to TRBJ2-5, with 7 positions matching TRBD1. The CDR3 is 15 residues long. Germline V gene lookup returns CDR1 SEHNR and CDR2 FQNEAQ (reference sequence). Trimming removed 5 bases from V and 2 bases from J; junction bases left unmatched: 8. The CDR3 nucleotides are TGTGCCAGCAGCGATCGGGGACAGTCTCAAGAGACCCAGTACTTC. As protein: CASSDRGQSQETQYF.

The rearrangement links TRBV5-1 to TRBJ2-2; perhaps TRBD2 as D (5 bases). Germline CDR1 and CDR2: SGHRS and YFSETQ. V was shortened by 0 bases and J by 7 bases, with 16 bases between the two germline ends. The CDR3 has 16 residues. This CDR3 reads CASSLDPGSVGGELFF. In DNA, the CDR3 is TGCGCCAGCAGCTTGGATCCGGGTAGCGTGGGCGGGGAGCTGTTTTTT.